This T cell receptor beta chain was retrieved from a study of beta chain features in type 1 diabetes. About the research overall: Healthy donors, compared against patients, showed similar age, gender and cell yields.

The V end was cut by 0 bases, the J end by 7 bases, with 4 bases between. Germline CDR1 reads SGHTA; CDR2 reads FQGNSA. CDR3 length: 12 amino acids. This clone was found a few times. What was sequenced were expressed TCRB transcripts, since all of the isolated RNA had been reverse transcribed. Assay: immunoSEQ multiplex PCR; the TCRdb copy retains only in-frame clones and omits some. The sample lists under 550,000 clones; roughly an eighth were seen once. Sequenced: naive CD4+ T cells from blood. This sequence originates from a woman under 30 in good health. The rearrangement joins TRBV7-2 to TRBJ1-5; D is ambiguous. The CDR3 nucleotides read TGTGCCAGCAGCTTAGCCTTACAGCCCCAGCATTTT. Translating it yields CASSLALQPQHF.